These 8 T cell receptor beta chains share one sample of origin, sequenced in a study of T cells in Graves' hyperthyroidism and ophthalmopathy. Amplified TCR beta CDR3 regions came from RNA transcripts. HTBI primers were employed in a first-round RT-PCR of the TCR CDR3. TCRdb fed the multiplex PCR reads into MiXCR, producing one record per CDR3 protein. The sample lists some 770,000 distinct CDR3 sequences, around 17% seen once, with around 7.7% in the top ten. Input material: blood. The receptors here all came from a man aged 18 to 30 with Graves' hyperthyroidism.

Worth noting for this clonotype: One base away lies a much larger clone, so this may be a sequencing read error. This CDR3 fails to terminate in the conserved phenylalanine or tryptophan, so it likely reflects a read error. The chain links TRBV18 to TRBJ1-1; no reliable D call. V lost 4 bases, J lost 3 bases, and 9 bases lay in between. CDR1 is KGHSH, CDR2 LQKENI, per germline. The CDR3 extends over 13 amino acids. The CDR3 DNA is TGTGCCAGCTCACTTACCTGGGACACTGAAGCTTTCGTT. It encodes CASSLTWDTEAFV.

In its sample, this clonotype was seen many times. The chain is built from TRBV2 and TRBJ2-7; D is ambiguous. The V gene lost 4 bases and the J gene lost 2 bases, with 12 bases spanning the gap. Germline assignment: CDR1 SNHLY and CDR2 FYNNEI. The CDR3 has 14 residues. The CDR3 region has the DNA TGTGCCAGCAGTGCGGGCTTCCCCCCCTACGAGCAGTACTTC. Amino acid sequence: CASSAGFPPYEQYF.

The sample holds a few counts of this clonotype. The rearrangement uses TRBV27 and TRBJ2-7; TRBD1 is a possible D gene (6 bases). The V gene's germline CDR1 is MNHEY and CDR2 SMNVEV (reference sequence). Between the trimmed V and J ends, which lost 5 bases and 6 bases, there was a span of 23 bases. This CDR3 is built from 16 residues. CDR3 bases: TGTGCCAGCAGTGGGCCCTTTTCAGGGGAAACGGGCGAGCAGTACTTC. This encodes CASSGPFSGETGEQYF.

The CDR3, as DNA: TGCAGCGTTGAAGAAGTACAGGGAGACTATGGCTACACCTTC. Amino acids: CSVEEVQGDYGYTF. The chain recombines TRBV29-1 with TRBJ1-2, with D possibly TRBD1 on 6 matching bases. V was pared by 0 bases and J by 3 bases, with 11 bases between. The CDR3 contains 14 residues. Germline V gene data show CDR1 as SQVTM and CDR2 as ANQGSEA.

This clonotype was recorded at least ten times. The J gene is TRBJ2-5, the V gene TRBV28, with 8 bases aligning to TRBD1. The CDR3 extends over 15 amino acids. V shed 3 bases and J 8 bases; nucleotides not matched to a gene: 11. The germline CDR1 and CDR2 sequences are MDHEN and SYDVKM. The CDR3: CASSFSRDRIRTQYF. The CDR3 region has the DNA TGTGCCAGCAGTTTTTCCCGGGACAGGATACGAACCCAGTACTTC.

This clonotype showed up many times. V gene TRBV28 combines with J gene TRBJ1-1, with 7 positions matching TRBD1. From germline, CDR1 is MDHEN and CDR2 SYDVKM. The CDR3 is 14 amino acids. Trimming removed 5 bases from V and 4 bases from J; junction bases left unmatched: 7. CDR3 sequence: CASSPAGGSTEAFF. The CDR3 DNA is TGTGCCAGCAGTCCTGCAGGGGGTAGCACTGAAGCTTTCTTT.

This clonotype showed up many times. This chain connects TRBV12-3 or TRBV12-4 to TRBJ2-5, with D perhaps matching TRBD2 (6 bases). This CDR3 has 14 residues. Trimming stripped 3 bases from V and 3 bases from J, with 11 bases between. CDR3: CASSFRRGEETQYF. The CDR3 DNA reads TGTGCCAGCAGTTTTCGGCGGGGTGAAGAGACCCAGTACTTC.

The CDR3 here is CASSQMEDNEQFF. CDR3 DNA: TGTGCCAGCAGCCAGATGGAGGACAATGAGCAGTTCTTC. The chain links TRBV4-2 to TRBJ2-1; TRBD2 is a possible D gene (5 bases). The germline V gene encodes CDR1 LGHNA and CDR2 YNFKEQ. The CDR3 runs to 13 residues. Trimming shortened V by 3 bases and J by 5 bases, and 8 bases separated the two germline ends.